This T cell receptor (beta chain) was captured in a study of blood T cell repertoires in COVID-19. How the authors handled the data: Using reference gene primer amplification, nucleated cell counts were estimated. TCRdb keeps only in-frame clones here, not all; method: immunoSEQ multiplex PCR. The V and J calls and the clone size are those of that table, but D and trimming were determined from the DNA. The data hold roughly 70,000 clones, with around 90% observed a single time. Germline CDR1 and CDR2: SGHTA and FQGNSA. Trimming took off 5 bases at V and 0 bases at J, with 11 bases between the two ends. CDR3 length: 15 residues.

This chain uses TRBV7-2 with TRBJ1-3; tentative D call: TRBD1 (6 bases). Sequenced: peripheral blood. The origin of this receptor is an elderly woman with active COVID-19. The CDR3 here is CASSPGGRSGNTIYF. In nucleotides, the CDR3 is TGTGCCAGCAGCCCGGGGGGCCGCTCTGGAAACACCATATATTTT. The variable domain in full, completed from reference TRBV7-2 and TRBJ1-3, reads GAGVSQSPSNKVTEKGKDVELRCDPISGHTALYWYRQSLGQGLEFLIYFQGNSAPDKSGLPSDRFSAERTGGSVSTLTIQRTQQEDSAVYLCASSPGGRSGNTIYFGEGSWLTVV.